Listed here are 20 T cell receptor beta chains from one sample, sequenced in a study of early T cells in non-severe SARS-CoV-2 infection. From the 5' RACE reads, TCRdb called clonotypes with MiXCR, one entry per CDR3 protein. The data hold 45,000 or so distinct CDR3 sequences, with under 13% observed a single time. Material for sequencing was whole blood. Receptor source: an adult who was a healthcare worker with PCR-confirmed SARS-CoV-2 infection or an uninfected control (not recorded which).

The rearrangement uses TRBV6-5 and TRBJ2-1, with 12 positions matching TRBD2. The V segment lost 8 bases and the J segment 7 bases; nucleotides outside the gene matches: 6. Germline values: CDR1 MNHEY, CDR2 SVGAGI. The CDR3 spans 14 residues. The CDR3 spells CASGTSGGINEQFF. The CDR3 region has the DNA TGTGCCAGCGGTACTAGCGGGGGGATAAATGAGCAGTTCTTC.

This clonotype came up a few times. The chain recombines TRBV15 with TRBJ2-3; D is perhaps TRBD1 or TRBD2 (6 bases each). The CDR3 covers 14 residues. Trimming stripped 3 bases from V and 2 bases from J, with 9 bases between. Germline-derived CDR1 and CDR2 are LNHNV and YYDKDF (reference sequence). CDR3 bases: TGTGCCACCAGCAGGGGGGGCACCACAGATACGCAGTATTTT. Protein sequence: CATSRGGTTDTQYF.

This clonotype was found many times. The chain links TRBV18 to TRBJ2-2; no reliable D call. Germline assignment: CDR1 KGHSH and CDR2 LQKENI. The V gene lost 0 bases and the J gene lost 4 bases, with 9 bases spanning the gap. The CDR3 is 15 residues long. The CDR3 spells CASSPPSQFTGELFF. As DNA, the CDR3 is TGTGCCAGCTCACCACCCTCCCAGTTCACCGGGGAGCTGTTTTTT.

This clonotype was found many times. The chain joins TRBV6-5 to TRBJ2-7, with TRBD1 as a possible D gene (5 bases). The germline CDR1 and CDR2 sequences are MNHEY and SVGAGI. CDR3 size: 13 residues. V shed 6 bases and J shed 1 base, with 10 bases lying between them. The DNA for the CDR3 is TGTGCCAGCAGAGGGGCAAGGTCCTACGAGCAGTACTTC. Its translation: CASRGARSYEQYF.

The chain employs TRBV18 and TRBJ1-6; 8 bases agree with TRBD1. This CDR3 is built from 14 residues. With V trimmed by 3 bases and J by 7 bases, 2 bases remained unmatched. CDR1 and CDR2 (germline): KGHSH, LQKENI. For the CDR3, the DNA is TGTGCCAGCTCACCCCAGGGGGCCAATTCACCCCTCCACTTT. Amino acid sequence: CASSPQGANSPLHF.

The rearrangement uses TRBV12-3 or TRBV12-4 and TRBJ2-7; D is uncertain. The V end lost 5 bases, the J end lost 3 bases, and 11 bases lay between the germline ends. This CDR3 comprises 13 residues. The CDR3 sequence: CASSPNEVYEQYF. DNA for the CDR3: TGTGCCAGCAGTCCTAATGAGGTCTACGAGCAGTACTTC.

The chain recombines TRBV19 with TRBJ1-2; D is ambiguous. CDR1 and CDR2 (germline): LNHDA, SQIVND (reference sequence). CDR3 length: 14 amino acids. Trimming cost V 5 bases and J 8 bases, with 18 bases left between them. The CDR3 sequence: CASSLQSQVYGYTF. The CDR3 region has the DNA TGTGCCAGTAGTCTACAATCTCAGGTATACGGCTACACCTTC.

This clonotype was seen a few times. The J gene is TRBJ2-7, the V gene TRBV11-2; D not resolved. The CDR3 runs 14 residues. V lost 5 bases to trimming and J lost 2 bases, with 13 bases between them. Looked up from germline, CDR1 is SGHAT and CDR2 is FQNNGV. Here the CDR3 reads CASSPDWLTYEQYF. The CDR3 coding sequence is TGTGCCAGCAGCCCTGATTGGCTAACCTACGAGCAGTACTTC.

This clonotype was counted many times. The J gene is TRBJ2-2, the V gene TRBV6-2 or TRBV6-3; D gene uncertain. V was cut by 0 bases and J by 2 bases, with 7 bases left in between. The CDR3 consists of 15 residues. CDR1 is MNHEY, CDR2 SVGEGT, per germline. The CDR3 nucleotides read TGTGCCAGCAGTTACTCCCTCAGAAACACCGGGGAGCTGTTTTTT. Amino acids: CASSYSLRNTGELFF.

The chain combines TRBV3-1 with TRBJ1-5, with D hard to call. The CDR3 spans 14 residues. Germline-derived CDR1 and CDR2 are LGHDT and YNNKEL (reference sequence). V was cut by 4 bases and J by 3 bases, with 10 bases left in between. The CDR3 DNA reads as TGTGCCAGCAGCCTGGGCTTTACCAATCAGCCCCAGCATTTT. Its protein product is CASSLGFTNQPQHF.

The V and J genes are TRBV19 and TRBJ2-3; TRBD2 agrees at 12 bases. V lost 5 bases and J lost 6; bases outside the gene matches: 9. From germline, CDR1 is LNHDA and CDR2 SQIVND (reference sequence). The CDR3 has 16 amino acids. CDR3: CASSLRLAGVWDTQYF. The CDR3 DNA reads TGTGCCAGTAGTCTTCGACTAGCGGGGGTCTGGGATACGCAGTATTTT.

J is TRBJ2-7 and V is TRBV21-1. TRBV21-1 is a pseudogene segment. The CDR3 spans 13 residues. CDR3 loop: CASSKTQLNEQYF. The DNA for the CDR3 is TGTGCCAGCAGCAAAACGCAGCTTAACGAGCAGTACTTC.

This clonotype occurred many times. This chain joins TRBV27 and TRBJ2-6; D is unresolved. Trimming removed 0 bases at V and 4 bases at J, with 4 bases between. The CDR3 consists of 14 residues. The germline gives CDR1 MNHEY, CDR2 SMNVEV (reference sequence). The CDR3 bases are TGTGCCAGCAGTTTATCTCAGGGGGCCAACGTCCTGACTTTC. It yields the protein CASSLSQGANVLTF. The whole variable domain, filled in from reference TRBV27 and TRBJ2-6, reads EAQVTQNPRYLITVTGKKLTVTCSQNMNHEYMSWYRQDPGLGLRQIYYSMNVEVTDKGDVPEGYKVSRKEKRNFPLILESPSPNQTSLYFCASSLSQGANVLTFGAGSRLTVL.

CDR3 nucleotide sequence: TGCAGTGCTAGAGACGGACTAGCGGGGTCTGGTACGCAGTATTTT. It codes for CSARDGLAGSGTQYF. The chain uses TRBV20-1 and TRBJ2-3; the match to TRBD2 covers 12 bases. The length of the CDR3 is 15 residues. Germline CDR1 and CDR2: DFQATT and SNEGSKA (reference sequence). The ends lost 0 bases at V and 8 bases at J; junction bases unmatched: 6.

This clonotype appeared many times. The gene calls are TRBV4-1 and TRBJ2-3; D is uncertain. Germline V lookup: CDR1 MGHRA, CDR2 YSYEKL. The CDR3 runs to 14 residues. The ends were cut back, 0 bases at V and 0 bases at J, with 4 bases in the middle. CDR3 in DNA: TGCGCCAGCAGCCAAGATGGAAGCACAGATACGCAGTATTTT. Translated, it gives CASSQDGSTDTQYF.

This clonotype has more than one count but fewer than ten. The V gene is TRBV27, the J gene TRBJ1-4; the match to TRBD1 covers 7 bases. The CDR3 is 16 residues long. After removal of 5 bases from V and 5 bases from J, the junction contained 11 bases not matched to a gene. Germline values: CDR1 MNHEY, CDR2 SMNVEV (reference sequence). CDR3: CASSKISTGWNEKLFF. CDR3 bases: TGTGCCAGCAGTAAAATATCGACAGGGTGGAATGAAAAACTGTTTTTT. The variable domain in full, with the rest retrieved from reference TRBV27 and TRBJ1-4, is EAQVTQNPRYLITVTGKKLTVTCSQNMNHEYMSWYRQDPGLGLRQIYYSMNVEVTDKGDVPEGYKVSRKEKRNFPLILESPSPNQTSLYFCASSKISTGWNEKLFFGSGTQLSVL.

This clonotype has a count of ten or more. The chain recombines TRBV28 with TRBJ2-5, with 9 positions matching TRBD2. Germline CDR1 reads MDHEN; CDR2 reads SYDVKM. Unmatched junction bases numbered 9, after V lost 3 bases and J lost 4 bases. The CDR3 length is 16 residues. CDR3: CASSLISGGGGETQYF. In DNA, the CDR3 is TGTGCCAGCAGTTTGATTAGCGGGGGCGGTGGAGAGACCCAGTACTTC.

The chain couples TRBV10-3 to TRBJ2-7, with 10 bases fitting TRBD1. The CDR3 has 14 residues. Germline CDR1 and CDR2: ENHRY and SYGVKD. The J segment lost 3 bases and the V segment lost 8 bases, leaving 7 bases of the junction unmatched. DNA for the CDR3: TGTGCCATCGGCGCAGGGACAGGGGACTACGAGCAGTACTTC. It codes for CAIGAGTGDYEQYF.

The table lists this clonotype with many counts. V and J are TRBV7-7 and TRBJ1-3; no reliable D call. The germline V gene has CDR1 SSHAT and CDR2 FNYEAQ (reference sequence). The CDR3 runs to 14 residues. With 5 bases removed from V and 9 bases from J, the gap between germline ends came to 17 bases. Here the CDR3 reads CASSPSDFGSTIYF. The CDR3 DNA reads TGTGCCAGCAGCCCTTCCGACTTTGGGAGCACCATATATTTT.

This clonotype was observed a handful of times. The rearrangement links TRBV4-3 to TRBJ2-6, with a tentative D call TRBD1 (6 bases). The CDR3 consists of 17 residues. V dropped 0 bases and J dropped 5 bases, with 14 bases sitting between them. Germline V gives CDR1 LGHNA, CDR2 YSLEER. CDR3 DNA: TGCGCCAGCAGCCAAGATCGTGTAGGGGGTAGGGCCAACGTCCTGACTTTC. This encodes CASSQDRVGGRANVLTF.